This entry features one T cell receptor beta chain sequence. Antigen specificity is unknown. The data originate from a study of blood T cells in healthy people across ages. Study results and caveats: Naive CD4+ cell counts and diversity both ran higher in long-lived than in aged donors.

Together with a sample-barcoded 5' primer, a J-beta primer mix was included in a second PCR lasting about 7 to 12 cycles. The study obtained at least 3 million CDR3-containing paired-end reads from every sample. Each CDR3 protein is one row after TCRdb ran MiXCR on the 5' RACE reads. The repertoire includes approximately 2,000,000 distinct CDR3 sequences, about 39% of them detected once, and 20% to 25% sits in the top ten. Germline CDR1 is SGDLS and CDR2 is YYNGEE. V lost 3 bases and J lost 4, with 13 bases in between. This CDR3 is built from 14 residues. The rearrangement uses TRBV9 and TRBJ1-2; tentative D call: TRBD1 (5 bases). Material: blood. This sequence originates from a human donor in good health. The CDR3 DNA sequence: TGTGCCAGCAGCGAACACAGAGGGACCTATGGCTACACCTTC. Encoded protein: CASSEHRGTYGYTF.